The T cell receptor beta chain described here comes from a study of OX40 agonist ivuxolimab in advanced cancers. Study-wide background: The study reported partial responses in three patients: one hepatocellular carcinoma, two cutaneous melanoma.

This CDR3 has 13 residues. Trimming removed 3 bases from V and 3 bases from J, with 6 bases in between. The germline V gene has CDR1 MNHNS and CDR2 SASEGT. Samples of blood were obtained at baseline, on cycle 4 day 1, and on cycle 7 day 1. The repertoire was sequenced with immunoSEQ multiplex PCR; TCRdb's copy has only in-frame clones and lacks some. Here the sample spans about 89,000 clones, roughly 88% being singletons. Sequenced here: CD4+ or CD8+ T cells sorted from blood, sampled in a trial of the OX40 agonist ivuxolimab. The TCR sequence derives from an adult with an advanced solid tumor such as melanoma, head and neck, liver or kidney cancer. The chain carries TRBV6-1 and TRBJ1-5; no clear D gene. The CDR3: CASSESFNQPQHF. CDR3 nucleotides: TGTGCCAGCAGTGAGAGTTTCAATCAGCCCCAGCATTTT.